This T cell receptor (beta chain) was identified during a study of CD8 T cells in Susac syndrome. General study results and limits: The study conceded that its TCR sequencing and HLA analysis involved relatively few individuals.

The table lists this clonotype with a count of one. Antigen: not known. The RNA input was roughly 0.5 to 1 ug, and it was reverse transcribed with random hexamers. TCRdb fed the immunoSEQ multiplex PCR reads into MiXCR, producing one record per CDR3 protein. The sample holds about 190,000 distinct CDR3 sequences, 95% seen once. The source material was CD8+ T cells from PBMCs. The TCR comes from a human donor with Susac syndrome.

As DNA, the CDR3 is TGTGCCAGCAGTTGGGTACTTAGCACAGATACGCAGTATTTT. Residues: CASSWVLSTDTQYF. This chain connects TRBV28 to TRBJ2-3, with unresolved D. Germline assignment: CDR1 MDHEN and CDR2 SYDVKM. The CDR3 totals 14 residues. V lost 4 bases and J lost 0, with 8 bases in between.